A single sample is the source of the 27 T cell receptor beta chains below, sequenced in a study of blood T cell repertoires in COVID-19. The method was immunoSEQ multiplex PCR; TCRdb's version includes in-frame clones alone and lacks a portion of them. The sample lists around 130,000 clones; roughly four fifths were seen once. The sample consisted of PBMCs or T cells enriched from blood (not recorded which). These receptors were collected from a man aged 25-45 years who had recovered from COVID-19.

This rearrangement joins TRBV5-1 to TRBJ2-7; TRBD1 aligns across 7 bases. The CDR3 has 15 amino acids. V shed 1 base and J 1 base; nucleotides not matched to a gene: 5. Per germline, CDR1 SGHRS and CDR2 YFSETQ. CDR3 protein: CASSLWTGVSYEQYF. CDR3 sequence (DNA): TGCGCCAGCAGCTTGTGGACAGGAGTTTCCTACGAGCAGTACTTC.

V gene TRBV29-1 combines with J gene TRBJ2-2; D might be TRBD2 (5 bases). Germline V gene sequence: CDR1 SQVTM, CDR2 ANQGSEA. The CDR3 spans 12 residues. V was trimmed by 7 bases and J by 8 bases, leaving 14 bases between them. CDR3 amino acids: CSAGERGGELFF. DNA of the CDR3: TGCAGCGCCGGGGAACGAGGGGGGGAGCTGTTTTTT.

The rearrangement uses TRBV7-2 and TRBJ1-2; 9 bases match TRBD1. The germline V gene has CDR1 SGHTA and CDR2 FQGNSA. The junction had 4 bases not matched to a gene; V was cut back by 1 base and J by 7 bases. CDR3 size: 14 residues. Here the CDR3 DNA reads TGTGCCAGCAGCTTAGGTGGGACAGGGTCTGGCTACACCTTC. Protein product: CASSLGGTGSGYTF.

This clone came up once. The gene calls are TRBV10-2 and TRBJ1-4; 11 nucleotides agree with TRBD1. CDR3 length: 17 amino acids. Per the germline V gene, CDR1 is WSHSY and CDR2 is SAAADI. The V segment lost 3 bases and the J segment 2 bases; nucleotides outside the gene matches: 5. The CDR3: CASSDRTGGFTNEKLFF. CDR3 bases: TGCGCCAGCAGTGACCGGACAGGGGGCTTCACTAATGAAAAACTGTTTTTT.

The rearrangement uses TRBV5-1 and TRBJ2-3, with 8 nucleotides matching TRBD2. Per the germline V gene, CDR1 is SGHRS and CDR2 is YFSETQ. The J segment lost 5 bases and the V segment lost 1 base, leaving 12 bases of the junction unmatched. This CDR3 is built from 17 residues. The CDR3 spells CASSLPTSEVHRDTQYF. CDR3 bases: TGCGCCAGCAGCTTGCCGACTAGCGAGGTTCATCGAGATACGCAGTATTTT.

This clone occurred once. V gene TRBV2 combines with J gene TRBJ1-2; the D is unclear. CDR1 SNHLY and CDR2 FYNNEI come from the germline V gene. The CDR3 is made up of 14 amino acids. With 0 bases removed from V and 8 bases from J, the gap between germline ends came to 13 bases. CDR3 nucleotides: TGTGCCAGCAGTGAAGCGTCTGCCCGGGAGGGCTACACCTTC. It specifies CASSEASAREGYTF.

The chain is built from TRBV3-1 (or the pseudogene TRBV3-2) and TRBJ2-1; no firm D call. This CDR3 has 14 residues. Germline V CDR1 and CDR2: LGHDT, YNNKEL (reference sequence). V was pared by 4 bases and J by 10 bases, with 17 bases between. The CDR3 spells CASSRRDGSDEQFF. The CDR3 DNA sequence: TGTGCCAGCAGCCGGAGAGACGGGTCCGACGAGCAGTTCTTC.

V gene TRBV2 combines with J gene TRBJ2-2; 7 bases match TRBD2. The CDR3 loop spans 14 amino acids. V gave up 7 bases and J gave up 2 bases; unmatched junction bases: 4. The germline V gene has CDR1 SNHLY and CDR2 FYNNEI. The CDR3 sequence is CASTGTINTGELFF. In DNA form, the CDR3 reads TGTGCCAGCACCGGGACTATTAACACCGGGGAGCTGTTTTTT.

V and J are TRBV19 and TRBJ1-5; 9 bases agree with TRBD1. V lost 4 bases to trimming and J lost 5 bases; unmatched junction nucleotides: 6. Germline CDR1 and CDR2: LNHDA and SQIVND (reference sequence). CDR3 length: 15 amino acids. As DNA, the CDR3 is TGTGCCAGTAGTAGCTGGCGGACAGGGGATCAGCCCCAGCATTTT. Amino acids: CASSSWRTGDQPQHF.

The chain has TRBV12-3 or TRBV12-4 and TRBJ2-3; no clear D gene. CDR3 length: 12 residues. Trimming pared 5 bases from V and 4 bases from J, leaving 7 bases between. The CDR3 reads CASSPLSDTQYF. The DNA for the CDR3 is TGTGCCAGCAGTCCCCTTTCAGATACGCAGTATTTT.

The count of this clone is one. The chain has TRBV9 and TRBJ1-3; TRBD1 might be the D (5 bases). The CDR3 contains 15 residues. The germline V gene encodes CDR1 SGDLS and CDR2 YYNGEE. Trimming left V 3 bases short and J 0 bases short, with 10 bases between. The DNA for the CDR3 is TGTGCCAGCAGCGCCGGACATAACTCTGGAAACACCATATATTTT. It encodes CASSAGHNSGNTIYF.

The gene calls are TRBV19 and TRBJ1-6; no clear D. The V gene lost 6 bases and the J gene lost 7 bases, with 10 bases spanning the gap. This CDR3 is built from 13 residues. Germline assignment: CDR1 LNHDA and CDR2 SQIVND (reference sequence). The CDR3 here is CASRIGENSPLHF. CDR3 nucleotide sequence: TGTGCCAGTAGGATCGGGGAGAATTCACCCCTCCACTTT. The full variable domain, completed using reference TRBV19 and TRBJ1-6, is DGGITQSPKYLFRKEGQNVTLSCEQNLNHDAMYWYRQDPGQGLRLIYYSQIVNDFQKGDIAEGYSVSREKKESFPLTVTSAQKNPTAFYLCASRIGENSPLHFGNGTRLTVT.

This clone was observed a few times. The J gene is TRBJ2-7, the V gene TRBV21-1; TRBD1 is the table's D call, not checked against the DNA. TRBV21-1 is classified as a pseudogene. This CDR3 is built from 18 residues. In DNA, the CDR3 is TGTGCCAGCAGCCTAAAGAGATATGGACAGGAGCCCTCCTACGAGCAGTACTTC. Encoded protein: CASSLKRYGQEPSYEQYF.

This clone appeared a few times. V usage is TRBV6-5 and J usage is TRBJ1-5, with D perhaps matching TRBD1 (6 bases). Germline CDR1 reads MNHEY; CDR2 reads SVGAGI. The germline V and J ends were trimmed by 6 bases and 3 bases, with 15 bases remaining between them. CDR3 length: 15 residues. The CDR3 here is CASRPDSLFNQPQHF. The CDR3 nucleotides read TGTGCCAGCAGACCGGACAGCTTATTCAATCAGCCCCAGCATTTT.

This clone appeared a few times. The rearrangement uses TRBV4-1 and TRBJ2-7; 7 positions match TRBD2. The CDR3 is 16 residues long. CDR1 and CDR2 from the germline V gene are MGHRA and YSYEKL. Unmatched junction bases numbered 8, after V lost 3 bases and J lost 0 bases. The CDR3 region has the DNA TGCGCCAGCAGCCAGGCCGCGGGACTAACCTCCTACGAGCAGTACTTC. It encodes CASSQAAGLTSYEQYF.

The chain recombines TRBV27 with TRBJ1-6, with a weak D call TRBD1 (5 bases). V lost 5 bases and J lost 8, with 19 bases in between. The CDR3 runs to 16 residues. Per the germline V gene, CDR1 is MNHEY and CDR2 is SMNVEV (reference sequence). The CDR3 region has the DNA TGTGCCAGCAGTCCTAGACGGGCAGGGAGGGATTCACCCCTCCACTTT. It is translated as CASSPRRAGRDSPLHF.

This chain links TRBV3-1 (or the pseudogene TRBV3-2) with TRBJ1-3; D gene ambiguous. Germline CDR1 reads LGHDT; CDR2 reads YNNKEL (reference sequence). This CDR3 is built from 15 residues. Trimming took off 4 bases at V and 0 bases at J, with 10 bases between the two ends. The DNA for the CDR3 is TGTGCCAGCAGCCCCACGGGAATCTCTGGAAACACCATATATTTT. This translates into CASSPTGISGNTIYF.

This chain links TRBV30 with TRBJ1-1, with a possible D match to TRBD1 (5 bases). Germline assignment: CDR1 GTSNPN and CDR2 SVGIG (reference sequence). The CDR3 spans 13 residues. Trimming took off 2 bases at V and 1 base at J, with 8 bases between the two ends. The CDR3 region has the DNA TGTGCCTGGAGTACAGGAGAGAACACTGAAGCTTTCTTT. It encodes CAWSTGENTEAFF.

This clone was seen only once. The gene calls are TRBV18 and TRBJ1-2, with D perhaps matching TRBD1 (5 bases). The CDR3 contains 12 residues. CDR1 KGHSH and CDR2 LQKENI come from the germline V gene. V was pared by 5 bases and J by 3 bases, with 7 bases between. In DNA, the CDR3 is TGTGCCAGCTCAGACAGTGACTATGGCTACACCTTC. This sequence encodes CASSDSDYGYTF.

The chain uses TRBV24-1 and TRBJ2-2; TRBD1 aligns across 9 bases. The trim removed 3 bases at V and 6 bases at J, leaving 4 bases unmatched. Germline CDR1 is KGHDR and CDR2 is SFDVKD. This CDR3 spans 15 amino acids. In nucleotides, the CDR3 is TGTGCCACCAGTGATACAACAGGGGGCTCCGGGGAGCTGTTTTTT. It translates to CATSDTTGGSGELFF.

The chain couples TRBV27 to TRBJ1-2; D perhaps matches TRBD1 (6 bases). Germline assignment: CDR1 MNHEY and CDR2 SMNVEV (reference sequence). The CDR3 covers 14 residues. Trimming took off 5 bases at V and 8 bases at J, with 18 bases between the two ends. The CDR3 DNA reads TGTGCCAGCAGTCCAAACAGGGTGGGTGGAGGCTACACCTTC. It is translated as CASSPNRVGGGYTF.

The chain has TRBV11-3 and TRBJ2-5; D unclear. The germline gives CDR1 SGHNT, CDR2 YENEEA. Trimming shortened V by 2 bases and J by 2 bases, and 6 bases separated the two germline ends. This CDR3 is 13 amino acids long. CDR3 coding DNA: TGTGCCAGCAGCTTAAATATGCAAGAGACCCAGTACTTC. Translating it yields CASSLNMQETQYF. The complete variable domain, with remaining parts taken from reference TRBV11-3 and TRBJ2-5, reads EAGVVQSPRYKIIEKKQPVAFWCNPISGHNTLYWYLQNLGQGPELLIRYENEEAVDDSQLPKDRFSAERLKGVDSTLKIQPAELGDSAVYLCASSLNMQETQYFGPGTRLLVL.

The V gene is TRBV19, the J gene TRBJ2-1; TRBD2 agrees at 10 bases. The CDR3 loop spans 15 amino acids. The germline V gene has CDR1 LNHDA and CDR2 SQIVND (reference sequence). V lost 0 bases, J lost 7 bases, and 3 bases stayed unmatched. The DNA for the CDR3 is TGTGCCAGTAGTATAGAGGGACTAGCGCGAAATGAGCAGTTCTTC. Encoded protein: CASSIEGLARNEQFF.

The rearrangement links TRBV5-6 to TRBJ1-2; weak D call: TRBD1 (6 bases). Trimming stripped 2 bases from V and 4 bases from J, with 12 bases between. The CDR3 spans 14 residues. Germline CDR1 and CDR2: SGHDT and YYEEEE. CDR3 nucleotide sequence: TGTGCCAGCAGCTTCTCAGGACAGAGCTATGGCTACACCTTC. It encodes CASSFSGQSYGYTF.

The chain carries TRBV5-1 and TRBJ1-5, with 7 bases matching TRBD1. CDR1 is SGHRS, CDR2 YFSETQ, per germline. V dropped 2 bases and J dropped 5; count of bases not matched to a gene: 7. This CDR3 has 15 amino acids. CDR3 protein: CASSLNQGVDQPQHF. The CDR3 DNA follows: TGCGCCAGCAGCTTAAATCAGGGGGTCGATCAGCCCCAGCATTTT.

The genes are TRBV27 and TRBJ1-1, with 8 bases identical to TRBD1. V lost 4 bases to trimming and J lost 3 bases; unmatched junction nucleotides: 16. Germline V gene data show CDR1 as MNHEY and CDR2 as SMNVEV (reference sequence). The CDR3 runs to 18 residues. The CDR3 here is CASSSTFISGGEDTEAFF. The DNA for the CDR3 is TGTGCCAGCAGTTCAACGTTCATTTCAGGGGGCGAGGACACTGAAGCTTTCTTT.

V is TRBV5-1 and J is TRBJ2-3; TRBD1 agrees at 11 bases. The trim removed 1 base at V and 6 bases at J, leaving 7 bases unmatched. The length of the CDR3 is 16 residues. Germline CDR1 SGHRS, CDR2 YFSETQ. In DNA form, the CDR3 reads TGCGCCAGCAGCTTGCAGCCGGGACAGGGGGAGGATACGCAGTATTTT. Protein: CASSLQPGQGEDTQYF. Complete variable domain (other parts from reference TRBV5-1 and TRBJ2-3): KAGVTQTPRYLIKTRGQQVTLSCSPISGHRSVSWYQQTPGQGLQFLFEYFSETQRNKGNFPGRFSGRQFSNSRSEMNVSTLELGDSALYLCASSLQPGQGEDTQYFGPGTRLTVL.